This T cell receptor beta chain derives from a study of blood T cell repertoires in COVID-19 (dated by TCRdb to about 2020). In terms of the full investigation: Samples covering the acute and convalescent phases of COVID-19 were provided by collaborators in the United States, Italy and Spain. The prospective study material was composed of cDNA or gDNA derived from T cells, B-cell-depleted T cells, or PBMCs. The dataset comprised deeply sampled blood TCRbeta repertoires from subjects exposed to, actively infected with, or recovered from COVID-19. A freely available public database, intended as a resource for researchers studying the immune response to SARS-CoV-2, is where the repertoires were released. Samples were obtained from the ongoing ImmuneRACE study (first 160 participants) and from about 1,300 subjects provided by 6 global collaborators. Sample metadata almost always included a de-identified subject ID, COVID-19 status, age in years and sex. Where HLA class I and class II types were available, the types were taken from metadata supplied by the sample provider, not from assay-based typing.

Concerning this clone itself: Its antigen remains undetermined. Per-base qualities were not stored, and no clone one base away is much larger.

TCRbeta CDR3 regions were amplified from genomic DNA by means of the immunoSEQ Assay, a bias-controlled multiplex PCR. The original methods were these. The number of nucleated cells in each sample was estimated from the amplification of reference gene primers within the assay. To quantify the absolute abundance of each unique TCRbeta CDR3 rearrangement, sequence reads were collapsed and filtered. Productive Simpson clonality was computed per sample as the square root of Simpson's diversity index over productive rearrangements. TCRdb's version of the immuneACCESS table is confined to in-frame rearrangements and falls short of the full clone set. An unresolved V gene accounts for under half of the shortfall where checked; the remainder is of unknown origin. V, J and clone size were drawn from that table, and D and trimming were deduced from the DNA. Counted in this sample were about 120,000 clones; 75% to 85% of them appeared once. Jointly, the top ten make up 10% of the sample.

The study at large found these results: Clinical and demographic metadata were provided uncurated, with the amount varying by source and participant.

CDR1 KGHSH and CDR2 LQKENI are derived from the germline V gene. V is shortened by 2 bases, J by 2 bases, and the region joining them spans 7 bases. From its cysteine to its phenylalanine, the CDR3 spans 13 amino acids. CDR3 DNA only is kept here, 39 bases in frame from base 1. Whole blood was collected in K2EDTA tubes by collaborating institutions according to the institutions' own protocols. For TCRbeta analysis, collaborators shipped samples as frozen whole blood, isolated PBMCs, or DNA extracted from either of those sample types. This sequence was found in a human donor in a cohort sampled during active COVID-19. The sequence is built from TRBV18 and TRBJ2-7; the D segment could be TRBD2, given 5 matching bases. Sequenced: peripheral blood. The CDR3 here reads CASSPMGAYEQYF. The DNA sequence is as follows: TGTGCCAGCTCACCAATGGGAGCCTACGAGCAGTACTTC.